A selection of T cell receptor beta chains follows, all from one sample in a study of OX40 agonist ivuxolimab in advanced cancers. Produced via immunoSEQ multiplex PCR; TCRdb's table is partial and in-frame only. Seen here are roughly 65,000 clones, over 60% observed once, and the top ten hold around 2.3%. Here the sequenced sample was CD4+ or CD8+ T cells sorted from blood, taken in a trial of the OX40 agonist ivuxolimab. The source is an adult with an advanced solid tumor such as melanoma, head and neck, liver or kidney cancer. CDR3s include the opening cysteine and the closing phenylalanine or tryptophan. Fields, in order: V gene, clone size, J gene, D gene, CDR3 protein, CDR3 DNA. A D gene is named only where the DNA matches it firmly. Clone size is not always given. Where it is, it says once, few, many or a class for expanded clones.

V: TRBV7-2; size: NA; J: TRBJ1-1; D: TRBD1; CDR3: CASSLRQGTEAFF; DNA: TGTGCCAGCAGCTTAAGACAGGGAACTGAAGCTTTCTTT
V: TRBV5-4; size: once; J: TRBJ2-1; D: NA; CDR3: CASSLGGGGSYNEQFF; DNA: TGTGCCAGCAGCTTGGGTGGAGGGGGATCCTACAATGAGCAGTTCTTC
V: TRBV2; size: NA; J: TRBJ2-1; D: TRBD2; CDR3: CASRLTSGGADEQFF; DNA: TGTGCCAGCAGATTGACTAGCGGGGGGGCCGATGAGCAGTTCTTC
V: TRBV5-6; size: NA; J: TRBJ1-2; D: NA; CDR3: CASSLGRKGYTF; DNA: TGTGCCAGCAGCCTGGGACGAAAAGGCTACACCTTC
V: TRBV30; size: NA; J: TRBJ1-1; D: NA; CDR3: CAWSYGGGDSTAFF; DNA: TGTGCCTGGAGTTATGGAGGGGGGGATTCTACAGCTTTCTTT
V: TRBV11-2; size: NA; J: TRBJ2-1; D: TRBD2; CDR3: CASSPRYGLAGVGQFF; DNA: TGTGCCAGCAGCCCCAGATACGGACTAGCGGGGGTTGGGCAGTTCTTC
V: TRBV19; size: once; J: TRBJ1-5; D: NA; CDR3: CASSNRQDHSNQPQHF; DNA: TGTGCCAGTAGTAACCGACAGGACCATAGCAATCAGCCCCAGCATTTT
V: TRBV9; size: NA; J: TRBJ2-2; D: TRBD2; CDR3: CASSVFSGSDTGELFF; DNA: TGTGCCAGCAGCGTGTTTAGCGGGAGTGACACCGGGGAGCTGTTTTTT
V: TRBV28; size: NA; J: TRBJ2-4; D: NA; CDR3: CASSSTLDIQYF; DNA: TGTGCCAGCAGTTCTACCTTAGACATTCAGTACTTC
V: TRBV29-1; size: NA; J: TRBJ2-3; D: TRBD1; CDR3: CSVRDRALTDTQYF; DNA: TGCAGCGTCCGGGACAGGGCCCTCACAGATACGCAGTATTTT
V: TRBV2; size: NA; J: TRBJ2-7; D: NA; CDR3: CASSYPRSSYEQYF; DNA: TGTGCCAGCAGTTACCCCAGGAGCTCCTACGAGCAGTACTTC
V: TRBV14; size: NA; J: TRBJ2-3; D: NA; CDR3: CASSQEKRGDTQYF; DNA: TGTGCCAGCAGCCAAGAGAAGAGGGGAGATACGCAGTATTTT
V: TRBV5-1; size: NA; J: TRBJ1-2; D: NA; CDR3: CASSPEGSYGYTF; DNA: TGCGCCAGCAGCCCGGAGGGGTCATATGGCTACACCTTC
V: TRBV12-5; size: few; J: TRBJ1-5; D: NA; CDR3: CASGLDRVGYGNQPQHF; DNA: TGTGCTAGTGGTTTGGACAGGGTCGGCTACGGCAATCAGCCCCAGCATTTT
V: TRBV15; size: NA; J: TRBJ2-7; D: NA; CDR3: CATSRDPQDGEQYF; DNA: TGTGCCACCAGCAGAGATCCCCAGGATGGCGAGCAGTACTTC
V: TRBV6-1; size: NA; J: TRBJ2-7; D: NA; CDR3: CASSEKVGQLGSYEQYF; DNA: TGTGCCAGCAGTGAAAAAGTAGGGCAGTTGGGTTCCTACGAGCAGTACTTC
V: TRBV28; size: NA; J: TRBJ2-7; D: TRBD2; CDR3: CASSSAGTSDTYEQYF; DNA: TGTGCCAGCAGTTCAGCCGGGACTAGCGACACCTACGAGCAGTACTTC
V: TRBV7-8; size: NA; J: TRBJ2-1; D: TRBD2; CDR3: CASSSTSGGYNEQFF; DNA: TGTGCCAGCAGCTCTACTAGCGGAGGTTACAATGAGCAGTTCTTC
V: TRBV6-6; size: NA; J: TRBJ1-2; D: NA; CDR3: CASSFAGGYTF; DNA: TGTGCCAGCAGCTTCGCGGGGGGCTACACCTTC
V: TRBV9; size: NA; J: TRBJ1-4; D: NA; CDR3: CASSREVGDNEKLFF; DNA: TGTGCCAGCAGCAGAGAGGTGGGGGATAATGAAAAACTGTTTTTT
V: TRBV2; size: NA; J: TRBJ2-2; D: TRBD2; CDR3: CASSKAGGPYTGELFF; DNA: TGTGCCAGCAGTAAAGCGGGAGGGCCGTACACCGGGGAGCTGTTTTTT
V: TRBV12-2; size: NA; J: TRBJ1-2; D: NA; CDR3: CASRFQQDSGTGVESSHGYTF; DNA: TGTGCAAGTCGCTTCCAACAAGATTCCGGGACAGGGGTTGAGTCGAGTCATGGCTACACCTTC
V: TRBV7-2; size: once; J: TRBJ1-3; D: TRBD1; CDR3: CASSLGRDRAAGNTIYF; DNA: TGTGCCAGCAGCTTAGGCCGGGACAGGGCGGCAGGAAACACCATATATTTT
V: TRBV6-1; size: few; J: TRBJ2-5; D: NA; CDR3: CASNPGSEETQYF; DNA: TGTGCCAGCAACCCGGGATCGGAAGAGACCCAGTACTTC
V: TRBV7-3; size: NA; J: TRBJ2-1; D: TRBD2; CDR3: CASSFGTSGGNEQFF; DNA: TGTGCCAGCAGCTTCGGGACTAGCGGGGGGAATGAGCAGTTCTTC
V: TRBV25-1; size: few; J: TRBJ2-3; D: TRBD2; CDR3: CASSAGRGDTQYF; DNA: TGTGCCAGCAGTGCCGGGAGGGGGGATACGCAGTATTTT
V: TRBV9; size: NA; J: TRBJ1-1; D: NA; CDR3: CASSSHTEAFF; DNA: TGTGCCAGCAGCTCTCACACTGAAGCTTTCTTT
V: TRBV5-1; size: NA; J: TRBJ2-2; D: NA; CDR3: CASSLAAQLNTGELFF; DNA: TGCGCCAGCAGCTTGGCCGCCCAGCTCAACACCGGGGAGCTGTTTTTT
V: TRBV18; size: NA; J: TRBJ2-3; D: NA; CDR3: CASSSDPSPGDTQYF; DNA: TGTGCCAGCTCCAGCGACCCATCCCCAGGGGATACGCAGTATTTT
V: TRBV5-1; size: NA; J: TRBJ1-1; D: TRBD1; CDR3: CASSFNLQGPEAFF; DNA: TGCGCCAGCAGCTTCAATTTACAGGGGCCTGAAGCTTTCTTT
V: TRBV18; size: NA; J: TRBJ2-1; D: TRBD2; CDR3: CASSPDTAGAYNEQFF; DNA: TGTGCCAGCTCACCGGATACGGCGGGAGCCTACAATGAGCAGTTCTTC
V: TRBV19; size: many; J: TRBJ1-2; D: TRBD1; CDR3: CASSGDRGSGGYTF; DNA: TGTGCCAGTAGTGGCGACAGGGGCTCGGGTGGCTACACCTTC
V: TRBV5-4; size: once; J: TRBJ2-2; D: NA; CDR3: CASSLTTGTGELFF; DNA: TGTGCCAGCAGCTTGACAACGGGCACCGGGGAGCTGTTTTTT
V: TRBV5-1; size: NA; J: TRBJ1-1; D: TRBD1; CDR3: CASTPAGTGNTEAFF; DNA: TGCGCCAGCACCCCAGCCGGGACAGGGAACACTGAAGCTTTCTTT
V: TRBV6-5; size: NA; J: TRBJ1-5; D: NA; CDR3: CASSSRAGQPQHF; DNA: TGTGCCAGCAGTTCCCGGGCGGGTCAGCCCCAGCATTTT
V: TRBV19; size: once; J: TRBJ1-2; D: NA; CDR3: CASSINMVEAPGGYTF; DNA: TGTGCCAGTAGTATCAATATGGTTGAGGCGCCCGGGGGCTACACCTTC
V: TRBV11-1; size: NA; J: TRBJ2-6; D: NA; CDR3: CASSFGNSGANVLTF; DNA: TGTGCCAGCAGCTTTGGGAATTCTGGGGCCAACGTCCTGACTTTC
V: TRBV7-2; size: NA; J: TRBJ1-2; D: NA; CDR3: CASSLEGNYGYTF; DNA: TGTGCCAGCAGCTTGGAGGGGAACTATGGCTACACCTTC
V: TRBV19; size: NA; J: TRBJ1-1; D: NA; CDR3: CASSRGGSGTEAFF; DNA: TGTGCCAGTAGTAGGGGGGGAAGCGGCACTGAAGCTTTCTTT
V: TRBV19; size: NA; J: TRBJ1-5; D: TRBD1; CDR3: CASFPGQGRGSNQPQHF; DNA: TGTGCCAGCTTTCCGGGACAGGGGAGAGGAAGCAATCAGCCCCAGCATTTT
V: TRBV5-4; size: NA; J: TRBJ1-2; D: NA; CDR3: CASSFSQGLYTF; DNA: TGTGCCAGCAGCTTTAGTCAGGGGCTCTACACCTTC
V: TRBV25-1; size: NA; J: TRBJ2-5; D: NA; CDR3: CASSVPFGAQYF; DNA: TGTGCCAGCAGCGTACCGTTTGGAGCCCAGTACTTC
V: TRBV5-1; size: few; J: TRBJ2-2; D: NA; CDR3: CASSFYRASNTGELFF; DNA: TGCGCCAGCAGCTTTTACAGGGCTTCGAACACCGGGGAGCTGTTTTTT
V: TRBV18; size: NA; J: TRBJ2-2; D: NA; CDR3: CASSPREQYANTGELFF; DNA: TGTGCCAGCTCACCACGTGAACAGTACGCGAACACCGGGGAGCTGTTTTTT
V: TRBV4-2; size: NA; J: TRBJ2-1; D: TRBD2; CDR3: CASSQEGPRAGGYNEQFF; DNA: TGTGCCAGCAGCCAAGAAGGGCCCAGAGCGGGGGGATACAATGAGCAGTTCTTC
V: TRBV6-5; size: NA; J: TRBJ1-5; D: NA; CDR3: CASSSTPGRGNQPQHF; DNA: TGTGCCAGCAGTTCGACACCCGGACGGGGGAATCAGCCCCAGCATTTT
V: TRBV6-1; size: NA; J: TRBJ1-5; D: NA; CDR3: CASSAQGNQPQHF; DNA: TGTGCCAGCAGTGCCCAGGGGAATCAGCCCCAGCATTTT
V: TRBV28; size: NA; J: TRBJ2-3; D: NA; CDR3: CASTFLRGSGADTQYF; DNA: TGTGCCAGCACCTTTCTTAGGGGGAGTGGAGCAGATACGCAGTATTTT
V: TRBV10-3; size: NA; J: TRBJ1-5; D: NA; CDR3: CAISEAGQNNQPQHF; DNA: TGTGCCATCAGTGAGGCCGGACAGAACAATCAGCCCCAGCATTTT
V: TRBV5-1; size: few; J: TRBJ1-2; D: TRBD1; CDR3: CASSPNQGATNYGYTF; DNA: TGCGCCAGCAGCCCGAACCAGGGGGCGACTAACTATGGCTACACCTTC